Listed below are T cell receptor beta chains from one sample, sequenced in a study of T cell clones after liver transplantation. Sequencing was performed with immunoSEQ multiplex PCR; in TCRdb, only in-frame clones are kept and a portion is missing. The sample shows 9,500 to 15,000 clones, 74% of them seen only once. The sample here was CD8+ T cells from blood, taken at the 22-month timepoint. These receptors originate from a human patient who received a liver transplant. Some of the T cells might come from the graft donor. Both conserved end residues are part of each CDR3. D genes are given only for firm matches. A row's size may be missing; if present it is once, few, many or a size class.

>TRBJ2-1|NA|TRBV15|TRBD1|14
TGTGCCACCAGCAGGGACAGGGTAAGCAATGAGCAGTTCTTC
CATSRDRVSNEQFF
>TRBJ2-1|NA|TRBV27|NA|12
TGTGCCAGCAGATACGGGAGTAATGAGCAGTTCTTC
CASRYGSNEQFF
>TRBJ1-2|NA|TRBV4-1|NA|16
TGCGCCAGCAGCCCGAGTCAAACGGAAACTTCCTATGGCTACACCTTC
CASSPSQTETSYGYTF
>TRBJ2-1|NA|TRBV19|NA|15
TGTGCCAGTAGCGTGGGCCCCAGCTCCTACAATGAGCAGTTCTTC
CASSVGPSSYNEQFF
>TRBJ2-1|once|TRBV6-5|TRBD2|15
TGTGCCAGCAGTACACTACTAGCGGGATTGAATGAGCAGTTCTTC
CASSTLLAGLNEQFF
>TRBJ2-5|NA|TRBV10-3|TRBD2|13
TGTGCCATCAGTGTTCTAGCGGGAGAGACCCAGTACTTC
CAISVLAGETQYF
>TRBJ2-7|NA|TRBV7-9|TRBD1|13
TGTGCCAGCAGCCCCCGGGACAGAGATGAGCAGTACTTC
CASSPRDRDEQYF
>TRBJ1-2|NA|TRBV7-8|TRBD1|13
TGTGCCAGCTGGGACAGGACCAACTATGGCTACACCTTC
CASWDRTNYGYTF
>TRBJ2-7|NA|TRBV4-1|NA|11
TGCGCCAGCGGCCAAGTTTACGAGCAGTACTTC
CASGQVYEQYF
>TRBJ2-7|NA|TRBV10-3|TRBD2|14
TGTGCCATCAGTGAGTCTGTTAGCGGGAGTGTGAAGTACTTC
CAISESVSGSVKYF
>TRBJ2-1|large|TRBV13|NA|13
TGTGCCAGCAGCTTACCTGGATACAATGAGCAGTTCTTC
CASSLPGYNEQFF
>TRBJ1-1|NA|TRBV6-5|NA|14
TGTGCCAGCAGCCCCCAGAACACTAACACTGAAGCTTTCTTT
CASSPQNTNTEAFF
>TRBJ2-1|NA|TRBV5-4|NA|12
TGTGCCAGCAGCTTGCCCCTCGGTGAGCAGTTCTTC
CASSLPLGEQFF
>TRBJ2-1|NA|TRBV6-6|NA|12
TGTGCCAGCACTGGGTCAAACAATGAGCAGTTCTTC
CASTGSNNEQFF
>TRBJ2-3|few|TRBV9|NA|14
TGTGCCAGCAGCCCCGGCGGGGGCCCAGATACGCAGTATTTT
CASSPGGGPDTQYF
>TRBJ2-5|few|TRBV30|NA|10
TGTGCCTGGCGAGGGGAGACCCAGTACTTC
CAWRGETQYF
>TRBJ2-5|NA|TRBV2|TRBD2|15
TGTGCCAGCAGTGCCCAGCGGGGGCCTCAAGAGACCCAGTACTTC
CASSAQRGPQETQYF
>TRBJ2-7|NA|TRBV28|TRBD1|12
TGTGCCAGCAGCCTCGACAGGGACGAGCAGTACTTC
CASSLDRDEQYF
>TRBJ2-1|few|TRBV28|NA|17
TGTGCCAGCAGTTTGCCCACCCCTCCTCCTTCCCTCCATGAGCAGTTCTTC
CASSLPTPPPSLHEQFF
>TRBJ1-6|NA|TRBV6-5|TRBD1|14
TGTGCCAGCAGTTACTCCGGGACAGGGGAACCCCTCCACTTT
CASSYSGTGEPLHF
>TRBJ1-1|NA|TRBV10-3|TRBD1|16
TGTGCCATCAATTCAGGCCGACAGGGAGGAGGAACTGAAGCTTTCTTT
CAINSGRQGGGTEAFF
>TRBJ1-4|NA|TRBV28|NA|13
TGTGCCAGCAGTTTACCAGGGTTCGAAAAACTGTTTTTT
CASSLPGFEKLFF
>TRBJ1-5|NA|TRBV19|NA|14
TGTGCCAGTAGTATAATAGGATTCAATCAGCCCCAGCATTTT
CASSIIGFNQPQHF
>TRBJ2-2|NA|TRBV18|TRBD1|16
TGTGCCAGCTCAACTGACAGGGGGCAAAGCACCGGGGAGCTGTTTTTT
CASSTDRGQSTGELFF